The rows below give T cell receptor beta chains drawn from one sample of a study of neoadjuvant anti-PD-1 for oral cavity cancer. Assay: immunoSEQ multiplex PCR; the TCRdb copy retains only in-frame clones and omits some. This sample has 15,000 or so clones; roughly 70% occur once, and the top ten carry 2% to 2.5%. The source material was PBMCs, sampled after nivolumab (anti-PD-1) treatment. Source of these receptors: a person aged 35-79 years with oral cavity squamous cell carcinoma. Each CDR3 is given with its conserved first and last residue. The D gene is left open where the match is weak. Expanded clones are given a class, and other clones once, few, many or no size at all.

V	length	J	D	size	DNA	CDR3
TRBV7-9	13	TRBJ2-5	.	.	TGTGCCAGCAGCCTGACTAGGTCGGAGACCCAGTACTTC	CASSLTRSETQYF
TRBV6-6	16	TRBJ1-2	.	.	TGTGCCAGCAGTTACTCGACGAGTGGAATCAACTATGGCTACACCTTC	CASSYSTSGINYGYTF
TRBV4-2	17	TRBJ1-3	.	.	TGTGCCAGCAGCCAGGGAGTAAAGGGGTTTACTGGAAACACCATATATTTT	CASSQGVKGFTGNTIYF
TRBV27	13	TRBJ1-1	.	few	TGTGCCAGCAGTTTACCAGGGAGGACTGAAGCTTTCTTT	CASSLPGRTEAFF
TRBV5-8	15	TRBJ2-3	.	.	TGTGCCAGCAGCTTGGGGGATGGGGGCACAGATACGCAGTATTTT	CASSLGDGGTDTQYF
TRBV7-9	17	TRBJ2-1	.	.	TGTGCCAGCAGCTTATTTACCTATCGAACCTCCTACAATGAGCAGTTCTTC	CASSLFTYRTSYNEQFF
TRBV2	13	TRBJ2-1	TRBD1	.	TGTGCCAGCAGTGGACAGGGGGCGAATGAGCAGTTCTTC	CASSGQGANEQFF
TRBV7-9	13	TRBJ1-6	.	few	TGTGCCAGCAGCCCCGAGGTCGCAAGCACCCTCCACTTT	CASSPEVASTLHF
TRBV4-1	15	TRBJ1-1	.	.	TGCGCCAGCAGCCAAAATATGGGACACTGGACTGAAGCTTTCTTT	CASSQNMGHWTEAFF
TRBV6-5	15	TRBJ1-6	.	few	TGTGCCAGCAGTTACTCGAGCCCTTTTAATTCACCCCTCCACTTT	CASSYSSPFNSPLHF
TRBV12-5	13	TRBJ1-5	TRBD1	.	TGTGCTAGTGGCTCCTCAGGGGGTCAGCCCCAGCATTTT	CASGSSGGQPQHF
TRBV19	15	TRBJ2-3	.	once	TGTGCCAGCACCTCGGGTAGCGGACACACAGATACGCAGTATTTT	CASTSGSGHTDTQYF
TRBV4-2	16	TRBJ1-6	.	.	TGTGCCAGCAGTCGGAGGGGTGGACCCTATAATTCACCCCTCCACTTT	CASSRRGGPYNSPLHF
TRBV27	17	TRBJ2-3	TRBD2	.	TGTGCCAGCAGTTATGGGGGACTAGCGGACAGCACAGATACGCAGTATTTT	CASSYGGLADSTDTQYF
TRBV11-1	14	TRBJ2-6	TRBD2	.	TGTGCCAGCGCGGGGGAGAGTGGGGCCAACGTCCTGACTTTC	CASAGESGANVLTF
TRBV7-9	16	TRBJ2-2	TRBD2	.	TGTGCCAGCAGCTTATCTGGGCTAGCGGGGGCCGGGGAGCTGTTTTTT	CASSLSGLAGAGELFF
TRBV19	13	TRBJ2-3	.	.	TGTGCCAGTAGCGCGGGATCCTCTGGTACGCAGTATTTT	CASSAGSSGTQYF
TRBV7-8	16	TRBJ1-1	.	.	TGTGCCAGCAGCCGACCGGTTACGTCGCCGGGGGCTGAAGCTTTCTTT	CASSRPVTSPGAEAFF
TRBV7-7	13	TRBJ2-1	.	.	TGTGCCAGCAGCTTATCTCCAGCCAATGAGCAGTTCTTC	CASSLSPANEQFF
TRBV30	13	TRBJ1-1	.	few	TGTGCCTGGAGTGTACAGGTGAACACTGAAGCTTTCTTT	CAWSVQVNTEAFF